This is a list of T cell receptor beta chains from one sample in a study of patients and donors after allogeneic stem cell transplantation. One entry per CDR3 protein, called by TCRdb with MiXCR from the RT-PCR reads. The repertoire has 800,000 to 1,000,000 distinct CDR3 sequences, more than 15% of them found once; the top ten carry around 6%. Sequences were obtained from blood, either unsorted or a sorted T cell fraction (not recorded which). Receptor source: a human donor who was either an allogeneic HSCT recipient or a stem cell or donor lymphocyte infusion donor (not recorded which). It is not recorded whose cells these are; they may come from a transplant donor. CDR3s include the opening cysteine and the closing phenylalanine or tryptophan. The D gene is left open where the match is weak. A row's size may be missing; if present it is once, few, many or a size class.

>TRBV15|.|.|TRBJ2-7
TGTGCCACCAGCAGAAATCTAATAACAGGGATAACGGGCGAGCAGTACTTC
CATSRNLITGITGEQYF
>TRBV3-1|.|.|TRBJ1-2
TGTGCCAGCAGCCTAAGGACAGAGACCACTAACTATGGCTACACCTTC
CASSLRTETTNYGYTF
>TRBV5-1|few|.|TRBJ2-2
TGCGCCAGCAGCTTAGTCAGGGAAACCACCGGGGAGCTGTTTTTT
CASSLVRETTGELFF
>TRBV15|few|TRBD2|TRBJ2-2
TGTGCCACCAGCAGGGGAGGGGTGATCGGGGAGCTGTTTTTT
CATSRGGVIGELFF
>TRBV12-3/TRBV12-4|few|.|TRBJ1-3
TGTGCCAGCAGTTTCGGGTTAGGCCCACACTCTGGAAACACCATATATTTT
CASSFGLGPHSGNTIYF
>TRBV7-2|.|TRBD1|TRBJ1-4
TGTGCCAGCAGTCCGACAGGGGTTAATGAAAAACTGTTTTTT
CASSPTGVNEKLFF
>TRBV3-1|.|.|TRBJ2-7
TGTGCCAGCAGCCCCCGGTCTTGGGGCTACGAGCAGTACTTC
CASSPRSWGYEQYF
>TRBV4-3|.|.|TRBJ2-1
TGCGCCAGCAGCCAGTCCCCACCAGCGGGGACATACAATGAGCAGTTCTTC
CASSQSPPAGTYNEQFF
>TRBV29-1|.|TRBD1|TRBJ2-1
TGCAGCGTTGTAGGCAGGGGGCTTAAAAGGGGCCCTAACTACAATGAGCAGTTCTTC
CSVVGRGLKRGPNYNEQFF
>TRBV6-5|.|.|TRBJ2-5
TGTGCCAGCAGTTACTTAGGCTCAGGGGAGATAGAGACCCAGTACTTC
CASSYLGSGEIETQYF
>TRBV12-3/TRBV12-4|few|.|TRBJ1-6
TGTGCCAGCAGTTTCTGGGGGGCTGGTAATTCACCCCTCCACTTT
CASSFWGAGNSPLHF
>TRBV6-5|.|TRBD2|TRBJ2-3
TGTGCCAGCAGTTCCACCCTTAGCGGGGGACACACAGATACGCAGTATTTT
CASSSTLSGGHTDTQYF
>TRBV19|.|TRBD2|TRBJ2-3
TGTGCCAGTAGTATTAGAGCGGGAGCTTCAGATACGCAGTATTTT
CASSIRAGASDTQYF
>TRBV10-3|.|TRBD1|TRBJ1-2
TGTGCCATCAGTGAGTTGCCAGGGGGCAATGGCTACACCTTC
CAISELPGGNGYTF
>TRBV3-1|.|.|TRBJ2-5
TGTGCCAGCAGCGGAGGAGAGGCTTACCCTCGGTACTTC
CASSGGEAYPRYF
>TRBV24-1|.|.|TRBJ2-3
TGTGCCACCGCTGTTAGGGGCACAGATACGCAGTATTTT
CATAVRGTDTQYF
>TRBV12-3/TRBV12-4|few|.|TRBJ1-2
TGTGCCAGCAGTTCTGGACGTTTTAGGAGCGGCTACACCTTC
CASSSGRFRSGYTF
>TRBV7-9|few|.|TRBJ2-1
TGTGCCAGCAGCTTAAGGCGGCCGGAGAGCTCCTACAATGAGCAGTTCTTC
CASSLRRPESSYNEQFF
>TRBV21-1|few|.|TRBJ2-3
TGTGCCAGCAGCAAAGACCCGGGACAGGGGTACACAGATACGCAGTATTTT
CASSKDPGQGYTDTQYF
>TRBV24-1|few|TRBD1|TRBJ2-2
TGTGCCACCAGTTCCATCCCGGGACAGGGCCACACCGGGGAGCTGTTTTTT
CATSSIPGQGHTGELFF
>TRBV5-1|.|TRBD2|TRBJ2-3
TGCGCCAGCAGCTATCCTAGCGGGAGCTACACAGATACGCAGTATTTT
CASSYPSGSYTDTQYF
>TRBV7-3|.|.|TRBJ1-1
TGTGCCAGCAGCTTAAAGGCGGGGTTGGCAGCTTTCTTT
CASSLKAGLAAFF
>TRBV20-1|few|.|TRBJ2-1
TGCAGTGCTAAACGACTAAATGAGCAGTTCTTC
CSAKRLNEQFF
>TRBV4-3|.|.|TRBJ1-2
TGCGCCAGCAGCCAGGAAGCCCGGGGGGCCGATGGCTACACCTTC
CASSQEARGADGYTF
>TRBV25-1|.|.|TRBJ1-2
TGTGCCAGCAGTGAGCCGGGGGGAGGGATTGGCTACACCTTC
CASSEPGGGIGYTF
>TRBV10-3|.|.|TRBJ2-6
TGTGCCATCAGTGAGTCCGGAGTAGATTCTGGGGCCAACGTCCTGACTTTC
CAISESGVDSGANVLTF
>TRBV10-3|many|TRBD2|TRBJ2-2
TGTGCCATCAGTGCCGGGACTACGAACACCGGGGAGCTGTTTTTT
CAISAGTTNTGELFF
>TRBV12-3/TRBV12-4|few|.|TRBJ1-1
TGTGCCAGCAGTGGAGATGGGGCGGTGAGAACTGAAGCTTTCTTT
CASSGDGAVRTEAFF
>TRBV6-1|.|.|TRBJ2-1
TGTGCCAGCAGTGCGGGGGACGGGGCCTTCAATGAGCAGTTCTTC
CASSAGDGAFNEQFF
>TRBV6-5|.|TRBD2|TRBJ2-5
TGTGCCAGCAGTTTAGGCGGGGGGATGGAAGAGACCCAGTACTTC
CASSLGGGMEETQYF
>TRBV12-3/TRBV12-4|.|.|TRBJ1-5
TGTGCCAGCAGTGGGAGCGGGGGGCGGATAGGGTATCAGCCCCAGCATTTT
CASSGSGGRIGYQPQHF
>TRBV10-3|.|TRBD1|TRBJ1-2
TGTGCCATCAGTGGACCGGGACAGGACGGCTACACCTTC
CAISGPGQDGYTF
>TRBV9|.|.|TRBJ2-1
TGTGCCAGCAGCCCGAGTTCTTGGGGGGCAAGTGGGAATGAGCAGTTCTTC
CASSPSSWGASGNEQFF
>TRBV29-1|.|TRBD1|TRBJ1-4
TGCAGCGCAGCATGGGACAGGACCGCAACTAATGAAAAACTGTTTTTT
CSAAWDRTATNEKLFF
>TRBV4-2|few|.|TRBJ2-7
TGTGCCAGCAGCCTTAGCCAAAGCTCCTACGAGCAGTACTTC
CASSLSQSSYEQYF
>TRBV20-1|few|.|TRBJ2-7
TGCAGCTTTTTGGGGGAAATCAACGAGCAGTACTTC
CSFLGEINEQYF
>TRBV24-1|few|.|TRBJ2-7
TGTGCCACCAGTGATTTAATCGTCGGCAGGCCCCCCGTCTACGAGCAGTACTTC
CATSDLIVGRPPVYEQYF
>TRBV12-3/TRBV12-4|.|.|TRBJ2-3
TGTGCCAGCAGTTTATTCCCTCCCAGCACAGATACGCAGTATTTT
CASSLFPPSTDTQYF
>TRBV27|few|TRBD1|TRBJ2-5
TGTGCCAGCACCCCGGGACAGGGGGCTGGTAGAAAGACCCAGTACTTC
CASTPGQGAGRKTQYF
>TRBV6-1|.|.|TRBJ2-7
TGTGCCAGCAGGCCCGATATGGGATCCTTCTACGAGCAGTACTTC
CASRPDMGSFYEQYF
>TRBV9|.|TRBD2|TRBJ2-3
TGTGCCAGCAGCGCTGTAGCGGGGGCAGATACGCAGTATTTT
CASSAVAGADTQYF
>TRBV7-6|.|.|TRBJ2-7
TGTGCCAGCAGCCGAACCGACAGCCTCTACGAGCAGTACTTC
CASSRTDSLYEQYF
>TRBV12-3/TRBV12-4|.|.|TRBJ2-7
TGTGCCAGCAGTTTTAGTAGTAAGCCCTACGAGCAGTACTTC
CASSFSSKPYEQYF
>TRBV5-1|few|.|TRBJ2-3
TGCGCCAGCAGCTTGGACGGGATCAACACAGATACGCAGTATTTT
CASSLDGINTDTQYF
>TRBV20-1|few|.|TRBJ2-7
TGCAGTGCTATGGGGGCGATCGAGCAGTACTTC
CSAMGAIEQYF
>TRBV12-3/TRBV12-4|few|.|TRBJ2-5
TGTGCCAGCAGTTTAACAGGACACAGCCAAGAGACCCAGTACTTC
CASSLTGHSQETQYF
>TRBV19|.|TRBD2|TRBJ2-1
TGTGCCAGTACCTTAGCGGGGAACTCCTACAATGAGCAGTTCTTC
CASTLAGNSYNEQFF
>TRBV11-2|.|.|TRBJ2-3
TGTGCCAGCAGCTTAGATCGAGGCCGGCGCACAGATACGCAGTATTTT
CASSLDRGRRTDTQYF
>TRBV20-1|many|TRBD2|TRBJ2-7
TGCAGTGCTAGACCCCCCAGACTAGCGGGATACTCCTACGAGCAGTACTTC
CSARPPRLAGYSYEQYF
>TRBV5-6|few|TRBD2|TRBJ2-5
TGTGCCAGCAGCTTGCGTCCGGCGGGGGGACAAGAGACCCAGTACTTC
CASSLRPAGGQETQYF
>TRBV15|.|TRBD1|TRBJ2-4
TGTGCCACCAGCAGAGTACAGGGGTCCAAAAACATTCAGTACTTC
CATSRVQGSKNIQYF
>TRBV12-3/TRBV12-4|few|TRBD2|TRBJ2-7
TGTGCCAGCAACTCAGCGGGGGAGACCTACGAGCAGTACTTC
CASNSAGETYEQYF
>TRBV24-1|many|TRBD1|TRBJ1-1
TGTGCCACCAGTGCTCAGGGGGGGACTGAAGCTTTCTTT
CATSAQGGTEAFF